The 8 T cell receptor beta chains below come from one sample, sequenced in a study of T cell changes during pregnancy in multiple sclerosis (dated by TCRdb to the late 2010s). Receptor amplification or capture employed the immunoSEQ multiplex PCR assay. What TCRdb holds here is the immuneACCESS table cut down to in-frame rearrangements. Part of the clones is not present; checked against another copy, under half of the missing clones reflect an unresolved V gene, and the others are unexplained. The sample contains tens of thousands of clones, roughly 91% of them found a single time. The leading ten clones occupy 0.29% of the sample. Sequenced material: CD4+ T cells from peripheral blood mononuclear cells, taken in the third trimester of pregnancy. Receptors originate from a female donor in good health, enrolled as a control in a pregnancy study.

The chain joins TRBV11-2 to TRBJ1-1; 10 bases line up with TRBD1. CDR1 and CDR2 (germline): SGHAT, FQNNGV. After removal of 5 bases from V and 6 bases from J, the junction contained 6 bases not matched to a gene. CDR3 size: 14 residues. The CDR3 bases are TGTGCCAGCAGCGCCCGGGACAGGGGATCTGAAGCTTTCTTT. This sequence encodes CASSARDRGSEAFF.

The chain is built from TRBV4-2 and TRBJ1-1; D ambiguous. Germline V gene sequence: CDR1 LGHNA, CDR2 YNFKEQ. The CDR3 loop spans 14 amino acids. V lost 3 bases and J lost 2, with 10 bases in between. The CDR3: CASSHWEFNTEAFF. The DNA of the CDR3 is TGTGCCAGCAGCCACTGGGAGTTCAACACTGAAGCTTTCTTT.

The rearrangement uses TRBV5-1 and TRBJ1-1, with D unclear. V was pared by 4 bases and J by 1 base, with 11 bases between. CDR3 size: 14 residues. From germline, CDR1 is SGHRS and CDR2 YFSETQ. CDR3 sequence reads: CASSAWATNTEAFF. CDR3 sequence (DNA): TGCGCCAGCAGCGCCTGGGCCACGAACACTGAAGCTTTCTTT.

Notes on this clone: The germline gene is not matched at one end of the junction; a read error may be the cause. The chain couples TRBV7-9 to TRBJ1-1; TRBD1 matches at 8 bases. CDR1 is SEHNR and CDR2 is FQNEAQ in the germline V gene (reference sequence). The CDR3 runs 13 residues. The CDR3 loop reads CASSPGQGQVETF. The CDR3 coding sequence is TGTGCCAGCAGCCCCGGACAGGGCCAAGTGGAGACCTTT.

The chain carries TRBV9 and TRBJ2-4; 7 positions agree with TRBD2. Germline V gene data show CDR1 as SGDLS and CDR2 as YYNGEE. The CDR3 sequence is 15 residues long. Losses at the gene ends were 3 bases for V and 0 bases for J; bases not matched to a gene: 3. CDR3 loop: CASSAGGSAKNIQYF. For the CDR3, the DNA is TGTGCCAGCAGCGCCGGGGGGTCAGCCAAAAACATTCAGTACTTC. Complete variable domain (other parts from reference TRBV9 and TRBJ2-4): DSGVTQTPKHLITATGQRVTLRCSPRSGDLSVYWYQQSLDQGLQFLIQYYNGEERAKGNILERFSAQQFPDLHSELNLSSLELGDSALYFCASSAGGSAKNIQYFGAGTRLSVL.

V is TRBV6-6 and J is TRBJ2-3, with a tentative D call TRBD2 (7 bases). Germline assignment: CDR1 MNHNY and CDR2 SVGAGI (reference sequence). The CDR3 is 14 amino acids. The V end was cut by 6 bases, the J end by 5 bases, with 15 bases between. The CDR3 bases are TGTGCCAGCAGCCCCGCGGGGGCTGGAGATACGCAGTATTTT. This sequence encodes CASSPAGAGDTQYF.

This clone showed up just once. V gene TRBV5-5 combines with J gene TRBJ2-7, with 7 bases fitting TRBD1. V lost 6 bases to trimming and J lost 5 bases; unmatched junction nucleotides: 8. Germline CDR1 is SGHKS and CDR2 is YYEKEE (reference sequence). The CDR3 covers 13 residues. This CDR3 reads CASKTGDNDEQYF. The CDR3 DNA is TGTGCCAGCAAAACAGGGGATAACGACGAGCAGTACTTC.

A remark on this clone: A read error may account for a junction end that differs from germline. The chain employs TRBV7-7 and TRBJ2-2; TRBD2 matches 12 bases. The germline V gene encodes CDR1 SSHAT and CDR2 FNYEAQ (reference sequence). This CDR3 has 18 amino acids. Here the CDR3 reads CASSLGLAGTSNTGELFF. The CDR3 nucleotides are TGTGCTAGCAGCTTAGGACTAGCGGGGACGTCGAACACCGGGGAGCTGTTTTTT.